Described below is a single TCR beta chain sequence and its context. Its antigen is still unknown. Single viable CD3+CD4+CD8-CD45RO+ cells were sorted as the memory CD4+ T cells. These data are taken from a study of memory CD4+ T cells and cytomegalovirus serostatus. Study-level points and caveats: Each of 67 CMV-associated TCRbeta sequences occurred in one to five individuals.

Only in-frame clones appear in the TCRdb table, and some are missing; sequencing was by immunoSEQ multiplex PCR. Of nearly 50,000 clones in the sample, approximately 78% were seen once. CDR1 and CDR2 from the germline V gene are SGHDN and FVKESK. V lost 0 bases and J 1 base, leaving 11 bases between the germline ends. This CDR3 has 16 amino acids. The sample was memory CD4+ T cells from blood. V and J are TRBV14 and TRBJ2-3, with D possibly TRBD2 on 6 matching bases. The sequence derives from an adult in good health and CMV-seronegative. CDR3 sequence (DNA): TGTGCCAGCAGCCAAGATTTGGGGGGACGCACAGATACGCAGTATTTT. This encodes CASSQDLGGRTDTQYF.